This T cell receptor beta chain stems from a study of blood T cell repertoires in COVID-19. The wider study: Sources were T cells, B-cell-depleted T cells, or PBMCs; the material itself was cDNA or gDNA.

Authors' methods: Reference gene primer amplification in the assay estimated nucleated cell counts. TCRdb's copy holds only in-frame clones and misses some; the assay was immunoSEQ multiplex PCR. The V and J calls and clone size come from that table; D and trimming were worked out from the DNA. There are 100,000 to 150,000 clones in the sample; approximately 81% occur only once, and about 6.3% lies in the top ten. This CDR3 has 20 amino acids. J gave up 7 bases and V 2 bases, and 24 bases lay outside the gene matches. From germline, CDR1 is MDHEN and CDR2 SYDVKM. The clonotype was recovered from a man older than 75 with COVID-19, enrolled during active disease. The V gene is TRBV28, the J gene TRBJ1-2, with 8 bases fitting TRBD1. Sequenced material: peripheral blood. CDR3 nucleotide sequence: TGTGCCAGCAGTTTACTCGCGGCGGGCCAGGGGGCGATAATCGTACGTGGCTACACCTTC. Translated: CASSLLAAGQGAIIVRGYTF.